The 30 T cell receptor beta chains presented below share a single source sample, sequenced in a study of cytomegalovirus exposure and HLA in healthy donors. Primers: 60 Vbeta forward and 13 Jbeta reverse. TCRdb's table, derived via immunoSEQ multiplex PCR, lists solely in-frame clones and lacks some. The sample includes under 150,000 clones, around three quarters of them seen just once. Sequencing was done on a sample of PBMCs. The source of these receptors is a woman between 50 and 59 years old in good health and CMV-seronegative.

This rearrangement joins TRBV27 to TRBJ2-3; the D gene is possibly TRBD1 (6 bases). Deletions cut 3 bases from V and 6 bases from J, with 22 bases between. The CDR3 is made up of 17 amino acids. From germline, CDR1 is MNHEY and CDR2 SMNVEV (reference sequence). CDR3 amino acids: CASSLLQGNGQLDTQYF. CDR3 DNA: TGTGCCAGCAGTTTGCTACAGGGAAACGGTCAATTGGATACGCAGTATTTT.

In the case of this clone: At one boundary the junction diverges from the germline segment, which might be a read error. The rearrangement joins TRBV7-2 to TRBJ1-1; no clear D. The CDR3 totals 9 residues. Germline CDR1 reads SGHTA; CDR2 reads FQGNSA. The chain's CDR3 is CASSRPGDF. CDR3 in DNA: TGTGCCAGCAGTCGCCCCGGGGATTTT.

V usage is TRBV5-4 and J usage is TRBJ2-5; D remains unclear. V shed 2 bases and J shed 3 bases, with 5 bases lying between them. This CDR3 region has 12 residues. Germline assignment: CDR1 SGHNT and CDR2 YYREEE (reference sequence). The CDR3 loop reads CASSFSEETQYF. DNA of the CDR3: TGTGCCAGCAGCTTTTCGGAAGAGACCCAGTACTTC.

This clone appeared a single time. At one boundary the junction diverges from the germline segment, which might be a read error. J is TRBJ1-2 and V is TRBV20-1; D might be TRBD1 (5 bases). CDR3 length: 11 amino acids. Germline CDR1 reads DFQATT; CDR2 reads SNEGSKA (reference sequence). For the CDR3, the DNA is TGCAGTGCTAGTGTAGGGGAAGGCTACCCCTTC. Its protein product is CSASVGEGYPF.

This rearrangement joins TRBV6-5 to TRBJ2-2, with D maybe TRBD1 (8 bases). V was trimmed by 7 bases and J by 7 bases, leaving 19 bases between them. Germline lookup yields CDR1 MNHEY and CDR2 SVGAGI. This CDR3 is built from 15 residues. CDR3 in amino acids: CASMRQQGGIGELFF. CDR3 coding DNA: TGTGCCAGCATGAGGCAACAGGGGGGGATCGGGGAGCTGTTTTTT.

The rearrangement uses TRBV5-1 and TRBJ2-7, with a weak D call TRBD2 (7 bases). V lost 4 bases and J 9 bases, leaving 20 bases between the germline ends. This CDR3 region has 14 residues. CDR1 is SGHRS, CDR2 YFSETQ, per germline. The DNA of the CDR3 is TGCGCCAGCAGCCCCGGGGGGCTAGCGGATTTGCAGTACGTC. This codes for CASSPGGLADLQYV.

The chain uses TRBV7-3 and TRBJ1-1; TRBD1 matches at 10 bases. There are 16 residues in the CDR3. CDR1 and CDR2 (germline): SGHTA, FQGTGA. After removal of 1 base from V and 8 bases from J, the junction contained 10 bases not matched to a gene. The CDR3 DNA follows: TGTGCCAGCAGCTTAAGGGGGACAGGGGTACCTACGGAAGCTTTCTTT. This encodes CASSLRGTGVPTEAFF.

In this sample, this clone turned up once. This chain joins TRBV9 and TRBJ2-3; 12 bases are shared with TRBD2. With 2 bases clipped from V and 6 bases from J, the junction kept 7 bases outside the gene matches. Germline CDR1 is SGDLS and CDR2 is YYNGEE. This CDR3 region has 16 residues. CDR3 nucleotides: TGTGCCAGCAGCGTGACTAGCGGGAGAGTCATCGATACGCAGTATTTT. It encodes CASSVTSGRVIDTQYF.

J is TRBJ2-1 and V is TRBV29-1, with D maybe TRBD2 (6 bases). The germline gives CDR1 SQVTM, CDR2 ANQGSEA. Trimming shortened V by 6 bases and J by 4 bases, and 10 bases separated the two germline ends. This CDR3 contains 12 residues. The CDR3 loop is CSVMGTYNEQFF. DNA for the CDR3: TGCAGCGTGATGGGGACTTACAATGAGCAGTTCTTC.

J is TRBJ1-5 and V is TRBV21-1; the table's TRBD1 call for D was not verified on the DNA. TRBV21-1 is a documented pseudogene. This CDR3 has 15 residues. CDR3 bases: TGTGCCAGCAGCAAAGGGGCAGGGTCCGGCCAGCCCCAGCATTTT. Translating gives CASSKGAGSGQPQHF.

CDR3 sequence reads: CASSDRNTGQGRRNTIYF. The CDR3, as DNA: TGTGCCAGCAGCGACAGGAATACGGGACAGGGCCGTCGAAACACCATATATTTT. V is TRBV7-8 and J is TRBJ1-3; 9 bases map to TRBD1. This CDR3 contains 18 residues. CDR1 and CDR2 from the germline V gene are SGHVS and FQNEAQ. V was clipped by 5 bases and J by 5 bases; unmatched bases: 16.

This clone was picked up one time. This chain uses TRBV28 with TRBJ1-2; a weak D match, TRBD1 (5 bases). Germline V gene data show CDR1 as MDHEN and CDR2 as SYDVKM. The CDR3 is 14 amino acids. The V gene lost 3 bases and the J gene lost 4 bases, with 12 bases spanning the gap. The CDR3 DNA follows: TGTGCCAGCAGTTTTCAGGGTCGCACCTATGGCTACACCTTC. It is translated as CASSFQGRTYGYTF.

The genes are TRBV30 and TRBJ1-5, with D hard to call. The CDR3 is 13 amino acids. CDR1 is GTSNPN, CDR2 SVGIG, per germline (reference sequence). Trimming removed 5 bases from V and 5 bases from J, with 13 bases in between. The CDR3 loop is CAWGGRVDQPQHF. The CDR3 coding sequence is TGTGCCTGGGGAGGGAGGGTGGATCAGCCCCAGCATTTT.

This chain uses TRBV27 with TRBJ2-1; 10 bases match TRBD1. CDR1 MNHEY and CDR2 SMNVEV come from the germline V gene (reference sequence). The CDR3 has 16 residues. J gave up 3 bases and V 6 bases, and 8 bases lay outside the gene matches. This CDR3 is CASRTGTGVIYNEQFF. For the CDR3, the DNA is TGTGCCAGCAGAACCGGGACAGGGGTCATCTACAATGAGCAGTTCTTC.

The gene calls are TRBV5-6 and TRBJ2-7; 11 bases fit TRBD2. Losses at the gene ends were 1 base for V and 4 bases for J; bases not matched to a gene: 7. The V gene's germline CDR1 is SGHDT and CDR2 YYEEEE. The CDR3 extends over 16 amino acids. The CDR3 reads CASSLLSASGRYEQYF. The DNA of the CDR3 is TGTGCCAGCAGCTTGTTGTCGGCTAGCGGGAGGTACGAGCAGTACTTC.

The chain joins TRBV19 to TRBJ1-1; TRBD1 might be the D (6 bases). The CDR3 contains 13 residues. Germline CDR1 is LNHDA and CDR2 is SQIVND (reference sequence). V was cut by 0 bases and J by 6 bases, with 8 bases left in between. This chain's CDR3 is CASSIDGGSEAFF. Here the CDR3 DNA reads TGTGCCAGTAGTATAGATGGGGGCTCTGAAGCTTTCTTT.

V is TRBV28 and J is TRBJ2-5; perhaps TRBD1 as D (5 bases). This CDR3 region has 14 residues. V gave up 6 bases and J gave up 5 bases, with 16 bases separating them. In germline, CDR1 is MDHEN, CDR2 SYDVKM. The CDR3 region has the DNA TGTGCCAGCAGCCCTGGGGCAGGCCCTGAGACCCAGTACTTC. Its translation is CASSPGAGPETQYF.

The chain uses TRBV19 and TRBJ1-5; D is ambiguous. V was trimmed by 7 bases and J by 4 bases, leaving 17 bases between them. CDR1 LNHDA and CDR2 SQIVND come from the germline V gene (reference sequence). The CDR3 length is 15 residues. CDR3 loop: CASIPTDPGNQPQHF. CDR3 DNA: TGTGCCAGTATCCCGACGGACCCGGGAAATCAGCCCCAGCATTTT. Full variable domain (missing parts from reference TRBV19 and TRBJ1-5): DGGITQSPKYLFRKEGQNVTLSCEQNLNHDAMYWYRQDPGQGLRLIYYSQIVNDFQKGDIAEGYSVSREKKESFPLTVTSAQKNPTAFYLCASIPTDPGNQPQHFGDGTRLSIL.

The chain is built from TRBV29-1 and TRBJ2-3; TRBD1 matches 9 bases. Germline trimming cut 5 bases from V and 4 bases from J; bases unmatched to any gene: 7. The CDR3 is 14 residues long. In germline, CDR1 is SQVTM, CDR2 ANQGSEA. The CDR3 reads CSVIPGQGADTQYF. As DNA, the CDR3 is TGCAGCGTTATCCCGGGACAGGGTGCAGATACGCAGTATTTT.

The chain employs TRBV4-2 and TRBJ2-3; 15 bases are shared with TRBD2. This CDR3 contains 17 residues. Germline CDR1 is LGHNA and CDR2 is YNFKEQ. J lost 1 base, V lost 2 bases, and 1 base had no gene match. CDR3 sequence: CASSQRTSGRGTDTQYF. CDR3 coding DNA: TGTGCCAGCAGCCAACGGACTAGCGGGAGGGGCACAGATACGCAGTATTTT.

The CDR3: CASSLAASTGELFF. The CDR3, as DNA: TGCGCCAGCAGCTTGGCCGCGAGCACCGGGGAGCTGTTTTTT. The chain has TRBV5-1 and TRBJ2-2; D gene ambiguous. The CDR3 contains 14 residues. Trimming left V 0 bases short and J 4 bases short, with 7 bases between. Germline V lookup: CDR1 SGHRS, CDR2 YFSETQ.

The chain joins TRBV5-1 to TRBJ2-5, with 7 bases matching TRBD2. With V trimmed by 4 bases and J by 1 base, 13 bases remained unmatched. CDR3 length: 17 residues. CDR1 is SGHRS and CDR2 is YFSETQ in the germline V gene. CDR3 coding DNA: TGCGCCAGCAGCACCACCGCGACGGGAGGCCCCCAAGAGACCCAGTACTTC. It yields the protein CASSTTATGGPQETQYF.

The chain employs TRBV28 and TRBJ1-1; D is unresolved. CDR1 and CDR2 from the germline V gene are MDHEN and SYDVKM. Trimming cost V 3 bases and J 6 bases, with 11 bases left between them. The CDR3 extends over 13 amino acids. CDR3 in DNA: TGTGCCAGCAGTTTTTACCTGCGGTCTGAAGCTTTCTTT. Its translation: CASSFYLRSEAFF.

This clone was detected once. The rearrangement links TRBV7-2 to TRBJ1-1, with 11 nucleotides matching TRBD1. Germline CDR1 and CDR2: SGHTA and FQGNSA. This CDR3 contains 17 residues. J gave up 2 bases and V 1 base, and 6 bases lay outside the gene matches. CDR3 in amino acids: CASSLVGTGGGNTEAFF. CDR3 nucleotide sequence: TGTGCCAGCAGCTTAGTGGGGACAGGGGGTGGTAACACTGAAGCTTTCTTT.

The CDR3 reads CASSPGTDTQYF. CDR3 DNA: TGTGCCAGCAGCCCAGGCACAGATACGCAGTATTTT. The gene calls are TRBV5-4 and TRBJ2-3; D is unresolved. V was cut by 4 bases and J by 1 base, with 4 bases left in between. Looked up from germline, CDR1 is SGHNT and CDR2 is YYREEE (reference sequence). The CDR3 has 12 amino acids.

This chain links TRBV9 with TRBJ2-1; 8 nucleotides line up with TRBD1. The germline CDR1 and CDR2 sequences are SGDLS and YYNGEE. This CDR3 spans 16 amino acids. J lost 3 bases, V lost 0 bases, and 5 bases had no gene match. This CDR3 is CASSVAVTGVYNEQFF. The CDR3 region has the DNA TGTGCCAGCAGCGTAGCGGTGACAGGGGTCTACAATGAGCAGTTCTTC.

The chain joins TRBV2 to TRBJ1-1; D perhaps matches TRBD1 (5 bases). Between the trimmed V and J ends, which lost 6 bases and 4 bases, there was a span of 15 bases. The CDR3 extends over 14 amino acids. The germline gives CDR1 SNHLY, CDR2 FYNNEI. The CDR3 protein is CASRRGGEVTEAFF. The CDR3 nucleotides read TGTGCCAGCAGAAGGGGAGGGGAGGTCACTGAAGCTTTCTTT.

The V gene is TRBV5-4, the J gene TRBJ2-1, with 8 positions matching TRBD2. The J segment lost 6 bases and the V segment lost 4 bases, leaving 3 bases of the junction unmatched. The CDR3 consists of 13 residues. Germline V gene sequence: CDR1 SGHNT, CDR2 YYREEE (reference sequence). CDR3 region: CASSIGTSNEQFF. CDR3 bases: TGTGCCAGCAGCATCGGGACTAGCAATGAGCAGTTCTTC.

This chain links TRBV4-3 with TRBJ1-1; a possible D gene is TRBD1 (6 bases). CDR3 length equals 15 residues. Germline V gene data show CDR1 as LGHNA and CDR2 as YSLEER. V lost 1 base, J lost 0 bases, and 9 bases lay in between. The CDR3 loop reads CASSQVQGMNTEAFF. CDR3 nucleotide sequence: TGCGCCAGCAGCCAAGTCCAGGGGATGAACACTGAAGCTTTCTTT.

Here the CDR3 DNA reads TGTGCCAGCAGCTTATACACAGGGGGAAACACTGAAGCTTTCTTT. As protein: CASSLYTGGNTEAFF. V is TRBV11-3 and J is TRBJ1-1; 8 bases line up with TRBD1. Unmatched junction bases numbered 4, after V lost 2 bases and J lost 2 bases. CDR3 length equals 15 residues. The germline V gene encodes CDR1 SGHNT and CDR2 YENEEA.